The 19 T cell receptor beta chains presented below share a single source sample, sequenced in a study of shared clonotypes between healthy human individuals. As defined, naive CD8 cells were CD45RO-negative and positively selected for CCR7, with terminally differentiated effector memory CD45RA+ cells excluded. Libraries were prepared by immunoSEQ multiplex PCR; TCRdb keeps only in-frame clonotypes and omits some of them. Among 1.5 million to 2.5 million clones listed, approximately 94% were seen once. The sample taken for sequencing was naive CD8+ T cells sorted from blood. The source is a man between 18 and 29 years old in good health.

V gene TRBV4-3 combines with J gene TRBJ2-7; 8 bases agree with TRBD1. The germline V gene encodes CDR1 LGHNA and CDR2 YSLEER. The CDR3 extends over 15 amino acids. With 2 bases clipped from V and 3 bases from J, the junction kept 6 bases outside the gene matches. The CDR3 spells CASSQSGQGDYEQYF. DNA of the CDR3: TGCGCCAGCAGCCAAAGCGGACAGGGAGACTACGAGCAGTACTTC.

The CDR3 spells CASSEAANYEQYF. CDR3 DNA: TGTGCCAGCAGTGAAGCCGCGAACTACGAGCAGTACTTC. The chain recombines TRBV2 with TRBJ2-7; unclear D gene. Germline CDR1 and CDR2: SNHLY and FYNNEI. V was pared by 0 bases and J by 3 bases, with 6 bases between. The CDR3 runs to 13 residues.

This chain links TRBV7-9 with TRBJ2-4; D gene uncertain. V was trimmed by 1 base and J by 5 bases, leaving 6 bases between them. CDR3 size: 13 residues. CDR1 SEHNR and CDR2 FQNEAQ come from the germline V gene (reference sequence). The DNA of the CDR3 is TGTGCCAGCAGCTTAGTTAGTCAAAACATTCAGTACTTC. It translates to CASSLVSQNIQYF.

This sequence joins TRBV9 and TRBJ2-1; 13 nucleotides agree with TRBD2. CDR3 length: 15 residues. Germline V CDR1 and CDR2: SGDLS, YYNGEE. Trimming at V came to 4 bases and at J to 6 bases, leaving 4 bases not matched to a gene. The DNA of the CDR3 is TGTGCCAGCAGCCCGGGGACTAGCGGGACCAATGAGCAGTTCTTC. Translation gives CASSPGTSGTNEQFF.

This clone was detected only a few times. The chain combines TRBV6-1 with TRBJ2-2, with D unresolved. The length of the CDR3 is 19 residues. The V gene lost 3 bases and the J gene lost 1 base, with 21 bases spanning the gap. Per the germline V gene, CDR1 is MNHNS and CDR2 is SASEGT. This chain's CDR3 is CASSDPLPRSTWNTGELFF. The CDR3 DNA is TGTGCCAGCAGTGATCCCCTGCCGCGGTCAACTTGGAACACCGGGGAGCTGTTTTTT.

The V and J genes are TRBV19 and TRBJ1-5; D not resolved. Germline CDR1 LNHDA, CDR2 SQIVND (reference sequence). The germline V and J ends were trimmed by 5 bases and 8 bases, with 13 bases remaining between them. The CDR3 has 13 amino acids. The DNA for the CDR3 is TGTGCCAGTAGTCCCGCTGGAGTGGAGCCCCAGCATTTT. The encoded protein is CASSPAGVEPQHF.

V usage is TRBV4-1 and J usage is TRBJ1-1; D call uncertain. The CDR3 has 14 residues. V was clipped by 8 bases and J by 1 base, with 14 bases between them. The germline V gene has CDR1 MGHRA and CDR2 YSYEKL. This chain's CDR3 is CASSFSMWNTEAFF. In nucleotides, the CDR3 is TGCGCCAGCTCTTTCTCCATGTGGAACACTGAAGCTTTCTTT.

The chain has TRBV19 and TRBJ1-6; D call uncertain. The CDR3 totals 13 residues. V lost 10 bases, J lost 4 bases, and 11 bases lay in between. Looked up from germline, CDR1 is LNHDA and CDR2 is SQIVND (reference sequence). DNA of the CDR3: TGTGCCACCAGTCGGGAGTATAATTCACCCCTCCACTTT. Protein sequence: CATSREYNSPLHF.

The chain couples TRBV7-8 to TRBJ2-7, with 8 bases aligning to TRBD2. In germline, CDR1 is SGHVS, CDR2 FQNEAQ. The junction had 11 bases not matched to a gene; V was cut back by 1 base and J by 3 bases. The CDR3 has 17 residues. The CDR3 bases are TGTGCCAGCAGCTTAGAAGTGGTCGGCGGGAGGTTCTACGAGCAGTACTTC. Translation: CASSLEVVGGRFYEQYF.

The chain is built from TRBV7-6 and TRBJ2-5; D perhaps matches TRBD1 (5 bases). Germline V gives CDR1 SGHVS, CDR2 FNYEAQ. The V gene lost 5 bases and the J gene lost 2 bases, with 15 bases spanning the gap. The length of the CDR3 is 15 residues. The CDR3 protein is CASSDPTGDQETQYF. CDR3 coding DNA: TGTGCCAGCAGCGACCCAACAGGTGATCAAGAGACCCAGTACTTC.

This chain uses TRBV5-1 with TRBJ1-1; D gene unclear. The germline V and J ends were trimmed by 1 base and 0 bases, with 16 bases remaining between them. CDR1 is SGHRS and CDR2 is YFSETQ in the germline V gene. The CDR3 is 17 amino acids. This chain's CDR3 is CASSLHHSIYLNTEAFF. In DNA form, the CDR3 reads TGCGCCAGCAGCTTGCACCACAGCATATATTTGAACACTGAAGCTTTCTTT.

The chain uses TRBV13 and TRBJ2-7; a possible D gene is TRBD1 (6 bases). Per the germline V gene, CDR1 is PRHDT and CDR2 is FYEKMQ (reference sequence). Trimming left V 3 bases short and J 3 bases short, with 12 bases between. The CDR3 has 14 residues. CDR3 nucleotide sequence: TGTGCCAGCAGCTTCTTGGACAGCTTCTACGAGCAGTACTTC. It is translated as CASSFLDSFYEQYF.

CDR3: CASSPTDGDKNTEAFF. The CDR3 DNA is TGCGCCAGCAGCCCCACCGACGGAGATAAGAACACTGAAGCTTTCTTT. The chain recombines TRBV4-1 with TRBJ1-1; D not certain. From germline, CDR1 is MGHRA and CDR2 YSYEKL. V was clipped by 4 bases and J by 1 base, with 16 bases between them. CDR3 length: 16 amino acids.

The chain links TRBV4-2 to TRBJ2-7; maybe TRBD1 (7 bases). The CDR3 runs to 16 residues. Germline V lookup: CDR1 LGHNA, CDR2 YNFKEQ. V lost 5 bases to trimming and J lost 3 bases, with 20 bases between them. The CDR3 protein is CASSAAEGAGGYEQYF. CDR3 in DNA: TGTGCCAGCAGCGCCGCGGAGGGGGCAGGGGGCTACGAGCAGTACTTC.

The V gene is TRBV27, the J gene TRBJ2-3; no firm D call. The CDR3 runs to 14 residues. Trimming left V 6 bases short and J 2 bases short, with 12 bases between. Germline V CDR1 and CDR2: MNHEY, SMNVEV (reference sequence). For the CDR3, the DNA is TGTGCCAGCAGGGCAGATGTACTCACAGATACGCAGTATTTT. This translates into CASRADVLTDTQYF.

This clone was counted a single time. The chain carries TRBV27 and TRBJ2-7; D not certain. The CDR3 length is 13 residues. CDR1 and CDR2 (germline): MNHEY, SMNVEV (reference sequence). Trimming pared 1 base from V and 4 bases from J, leaving 8 bases between. CDR3 nucleotide sequence: TGTGCCAGCAGTTTATTGGCCAATTACGAGCAGTACTTC. Its protein is CASSLLANYEQYF.

Here the CDR3 reads CASSDATGGTDTQYF. Here the CDR3 DNA reads TGTGCCAGCAGTGATGCTACAGGGGGCACAGATACGCAGTATTTT. The J gene is TRBJ2-3, the V gene TRBV2, with 7 positions matching TRBD1. The CDR3 loop spans 15 amino acids. Trimming cost V 3 bases and J 1 base; bases outside gene matches: 4. Germline assignment: CDR1 SNHLY and CDR2 FYNNEI.

Concerning this clone: Distinct nucleotide sequences in the sample also encode this CDR3. The chain employs TRBV6-5 and TRBJ1-1; D remains ambiguous. The CDR3 consists of 13 residues. Trimming pared 2 bases from V and 5 bases from J, leaving 9 bases between. The germline CDR1 and CDR2 sequences are MNHEY and SVGAGI. This CDR3 is CASSYGGGTEAFF. The CDR3 DNA reads as TGTGCCAGCAGTTACGGAGGTGGGACTGAAGCTTTCTTT.

The V gene is TRBV6-1, the J gene TRBJ2-7; no clear D. The CDR3 contains 15 residues. Trimming cost V 2 bases and J 1 base, with 12 bases left between them. The germline V gene has CDR1 MNHNS and CDR2 SASEGT. CDR3 region: CASSEYGDLSYEQYF. CDR3 nucleotides: TGTGCCAGCAGTGAATATGGGGATTTATCCTACGAGCAGTACTTC.